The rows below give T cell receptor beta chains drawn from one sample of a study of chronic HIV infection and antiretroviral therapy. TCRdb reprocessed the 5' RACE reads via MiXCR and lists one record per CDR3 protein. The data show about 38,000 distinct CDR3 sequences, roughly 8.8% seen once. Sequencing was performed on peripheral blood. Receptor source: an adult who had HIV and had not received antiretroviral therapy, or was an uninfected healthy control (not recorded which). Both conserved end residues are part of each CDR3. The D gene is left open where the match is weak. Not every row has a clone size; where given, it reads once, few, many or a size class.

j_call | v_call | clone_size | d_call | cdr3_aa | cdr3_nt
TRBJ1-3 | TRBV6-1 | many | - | CASSERVYRATGNTIYF | TGTGCCAGCAGTGAAAGGGTTTACCGCGCGACTGGAAACACCATATATTTT
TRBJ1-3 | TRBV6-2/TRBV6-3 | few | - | CASSYPGAFAGNTIYF | TGTGCCAGCAGTTACCCGGGAGCCTTCGCTGGAAACACCATATATTTT
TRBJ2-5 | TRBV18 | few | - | CASSPDSPGTQYF | TGTGCCAGCTCGCCCGACAGCCCGGGAACCCAGTACTTC
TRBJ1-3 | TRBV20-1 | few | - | CSGRSSGNTIYF | TGCAGTGGCAGAAGCTCTGGAAACACCATATATTTT
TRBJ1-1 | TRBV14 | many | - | CASSLINTEAFF | TGTGCCAGCAGCCTGATTAACACTGAAGCTTTCTTT
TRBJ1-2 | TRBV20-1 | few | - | CSARRQGLANYGYTF | TGCAGTGCACGCCGACAAGGACTAGCTAACTATGGCTACACCTTC
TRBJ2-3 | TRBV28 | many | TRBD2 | CATGGLAGVITTDTQYF | TGTGCCACGGGGGGGCTAGCGGGAGTGATAACCACAGATACGCAGTATTTT
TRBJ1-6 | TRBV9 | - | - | CASSARDISSPLHF | TGTGCCAGCAGCGCCAGGGACATCTCTTCACCCCTCCACTTT
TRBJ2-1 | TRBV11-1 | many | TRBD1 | CASSHGTGFYNEQFF | TGTGCCAGCAGCCACGGGACAGGGTTCTACAATGAGCAGTTCTTC
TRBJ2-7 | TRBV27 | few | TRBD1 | CASGLQGAGWRYF | TGTGCCAGCGGTTTACAGGGGGCAGGGTGGCGGTACTTC
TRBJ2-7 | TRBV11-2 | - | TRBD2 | CASSPLFAGGPKEQYF | TGTGCCAGCAGCCCCCTTTTTGCGGGAGGGCCGAAGGAGCAGTACTTC
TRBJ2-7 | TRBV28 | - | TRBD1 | CASRGRDSPYEQYF | TGTGCCAGCAGGGGCCGGGACAGTCCCTACGAGCAGTACTTC